This T cell receptor (beta chain) is from a study of T cells in Graves' hyperthyroidism and ophthalmopathy (dated by TCRdb to the late 2010s). With regard to the full study: Peripheral blood was sampled at the time of initial diagnosis, prior to any treatment. To identify TCR V-J signatures that set the groups apart, the researchers used a discovery cohort of approximately 98 patients, made up of 43 with Graves' ophthalmopathy and 57 with stable Graves' hyperthyroidism. An independent validation cohort of 18 to 20 hyperthyroidism patients and about 16 patients who later progressed to ophthalmopathy tested prospective prediction of ophthalmopathy. The 100 discovery patients were randomly divided into training and test sets at a 7:3 ratio. In about 6 Graves' hyperthyroidism patients, the study also compared T-cell repertoires from thyroid tissue with T-cell repertoires from blood. After blood sampling, hyperthyroidism patients were treated with methimazole at a starting dose of 30 mg daily, and ophthalmopathy patients were treated with high-dose intravenous methylprednisolone. According to the paper, TCR Vbeta CDR3 sequencing was carried out on approximately 140 peripheral blood samples, which came from over 40 ophthalmopathy, about 75 hyperthyroidism and some 17 progressor patients. The study at large found these results: During validation, the model predicted progression to ophthalmopathy a median of around six months ahead of onset, with more than 55% sensitivity and roughly 72% specificity. Most expanded thyroid clonotypes (frequency above 0.001) were also found in blood, which suggests that blood repertoires may mirror thyroid immune responses. No statistical method was used to fix the sample size in advance, and group allocation was not hidden from the investigators. In cross-validation, a model built on a 13 V-J signature told ophthalmopathy apart from stable hyperthyroidism with less than 90% sensitivity and 81% to 82% specificity, and in testing the same model reached 80%/75%.

Moderately to severely active disease, a Clinical Activity Score of at least 3, a NOSPECS grade of at least 4, and a duration under 3 months were present in ophthalmopathy patients. Patients with uncontrolled infections, other autoimmune diseases, pregnancy or lactation were excluded. Diagnoses relied on clinical symptoms, serum thyroxine and TRAb, thyroid ultrasound and orbital computed tomography. PBMCs were isolated from about 9.1 ml of fresh peripheral blood by Ficoll-Paque density gradient centrifugation. Total RNA was extracted with Trizol reagent, and quality was checked on an Agilent 2100 Bioanalyzer. V lost 7 bases and J lost 2 bases, and the count of bases not matched to a germline gene is 5. The cysteine opens and the phenylalanine closes a CDR3 of 13 amino acids. Only CDR3 DNA is held: 39 bases, read in frame from base 1. Looking up the germline V gene (reference sequence) yields CDR1 SEHNR and CDR2 FQNEAQ.

TCR beta CDR3 regions were amplified from RNA transcripts. The first round of RT-PCR for the TCR CDR3 was performed with the HTBI primer set and the Qiagen OneStep RT-PCR kit. The libraries were constructed in a second round of multiplex PCR and then size-selected and purified. Paired-end sequencing of the libraries was performed with 100 bp reads on an Illumina HiSeq2000. The authors processed their data as follows. SOAPnuke was used to process the raw data, removing reads that contained adapters or uncalled bases, had a mean Phred below 15, or lacked an exact match to the constant primer or identifier. High-quality paired reads were merged using COPE v1.2.5, and each unique nucleotide sequence was defined as a clonotype. Clonotypes were aligned to IMGT TRBV, TRBD and TRBJ reference segments using MiTCR v1.1. Only V-J combinations with frequency above 0.0001, covering 99% to 99.2% of repertoires, were analysed. The TCS score was defined as F50 (clonal expansion) divided by E x V (chaos), with BLOSUM62-based TCRdist calculated between CDR3 peptides within each V-J. Welch's t-statistics and random forest reduced fewer than 550 V-J features to about 12, which were used in a naive Bayes classifier (R e1071). TCRdb redid the processing of the public reads, applying fastp at Q25 and MiXCR, and retained in-frame beta chains. Each entry merges the rows of one CDR3 protein and shows their most common DNA and genes. TCRdb, not the authors, supplied the V and J calls. This sample is represented by hundreds of thousands of distinct CDR3 sequences; more than 12% of them were singletons. The top ten hold around an eighth of the sample.

The sample holds many counts of this clonotype. This clone's antigen is unknown. Nothing much larger sits one base from this clone, and base qualities are not available. The sequence links TRBV7-9 to TRBJ2-7; 7 of the junction bases match TRBD1. The specimen was blood. The sequence was obtained from a woman in her forties or fifties with Graves' ophthalmopathy. The sequenced DNA is TGTGCCAGCACCTCAGACAGGGCCTACGAGCAGTACTTC. This gives the protein CASTSDRAYEQYF.